The 10 T cell receptor beta chains given below trace back to one sample, sequenced in a study of cytomegalovirus exposure and HLA in healthy donors. Researchers ran the PCR with 60 Vbeta and 13 Jbeta primers. Sequencing was performed with immunoSEQ multiplex PCR; in TCRdb, only in-frame clones are kept and a portion is missing. The sample includes 120,000 or so clones, around 80% seen only once; the top ten take under 9.5%. The sample was PBMCs. The receptors originated from a woman between 50 and 59 years old in good health and CMV-seropositive.

The chain recombines TRBV5-1 with TRBJ1-1; D is ambiguous. The CDR3 extends over 13 amino acids. Germline loops: CDR1 SGHRS, CDR2 YFSETQ. The germline V and J ends were trimmed by 3 bases and 1 base, with 7 bases remaining between them. This CDR3 reads CASSSSGNTEAFF. The CDR3, as DNA: TGCGCCAGCAGCTCCAGCGGGAACACTGAAGCTTTCTTT.

This chain links TRBV4-2 with TRBJ2-5, with TRBD2 matching over 10 bases. CDR3 length: 16 residues. Germline-derived CDR1 and CDR2 are LGHNA and YNFKEQ. Trimming took 1 base from V and 1 from J; bases not matched to a gene: 3. CDR3 loop: CASSQGTSGFQETQYF. The CDR3 coding sequence is TGTGCCAGCAGCCAAGGGACTAGCGGCTTCCAAGAGACCCAGTACTTC.

V is TRBV5-6 and J is TRBJ2-3; D is uncertain. The V end lost 7 bases, the J end lost 0 bases, and 12 bases lay between the germline ends. Looked up from germline, CDR1 is SGHDT and CDR2 is YYEEEE. The CDR3 extends over 14 amino acids. The CDR3: CASHRVPSTDTQYF. Here the CDR3 DNA reads TGTGCCAGCCACCGGGTCCCTAGCACAGATACGCAGTATTTT.

CDR3 DNA: TGTGCCAGCAGTGAAAGGGGTGGACACTATGAAAAACTGTTTTTT. Amino acid sequence: CASSERGGHYEKLFF. The rearrangement uses TRBV2 and TRBJ1-4; possibly TRBD1 for D (5 bases). The germline V and J ends were trimmed by 2 bases and 6 bases, with 13 bases remaining between them. This CDR3 has 15 residues. Germline V gives CDR1 SNHLY, CDR2 FYNNEI.

The rearrangement joins TRBV30 to TRBJ2-1, with D possibly matching TRBD2 (6 bases). The CDR3 spans 15 residues. V lost 4 bases, J lost 7 bases, and 20 bases lay in between. Germline CDR1 and CDR2: GTSNPN and SVGIG (reference sequence). The CDR3 spells CAWTPFGGGGNEQFF. CDR3 nucleotide sequence: TGTGCCTGGACCCCTTTTGGGGGAGGAGGGAATGAGCAGTTCTTC. The full variable domain, completed using reference TRBV30 and TRBJ2-1, is SQTIHQWPATLVQPVGSPLSLECTVEGTSNPNLYWYRQAAGRGLQLLFYSVGIGQISSEVPQNLSASRPQDRQFILSSKKLLLSDSGFYLCAWTPFGGGGNEQFFGPGTRLTVL.

This rearrangement joins TRBV7-8 to TRBJ2-7; possible D gene TRBD1, 6 bases. V dropped 5 bases and J dropped 2 bases, with 16 bases sitting between them. CDR3 length equals 15 residues. The V gene's germline CDR1 is SGHVS and CDR2 FQNEAQ. The CDR3 is CASSPASTGTYEQYF. The DNA for the CDR3 is TGTGCCAGCAGCCCAGCCTCGACAGGTACCTACGAGCAGTACTTC.

J is TRBJ2-7 and V is TRBV7-2; maybe TRBD1 (6 bases). The germline V gene encodes CDR1 SGHTA and CDR2 FQGNSA. With 7 bases removed from V and 3 bases from J, the gap between germline ends came to 13 bases. The CDR3 runs 13 residues. CDR3 amino acids: CASTKTQGYEQYF. In nucleotides, the CDR3 is TGTGCCAGCACCAAGACACAGGGCTACGAGCAGTACTTC.

The chain combines TRBV7-2 with TRBJ2-5; the D gene is possibly TRBD2 (5 bases). CDR1 and CDR2 from the germline V gene are SGHTA and FQGNSA. V was cut by 3 bases and J by 5 bases, with 16 bases left in between. The CDR3 sequence is 15 residues long. This chain's CDR3 is CASSFPGSPGETQYF. Written as DNA, the CDR3 is TGTGCCAGCAGCTTTCCCGGGTCTCCGGGGGAGACCCAGTACTTC.

CDR3 DNA: TGTGCCAGCAGCCCGGCCGTGGGCGGGAGGGGCGCTAATGAGCAGTTCTTC. Encoded protein: CASSPAVGGRGANEQFF. The V gene is TRBV7-2, the J gene TRBJ2-1; 9 bases line up with TRBD2. The CDR3 consists of 17 residues. The germline V gene encodes CDR1 SGHTA and CDR2 FQGNSA. With 5 bases clipped from V and 7 bases from J, the junction kept 15 bases outside the gene matches.

This clone appeared a single time. The J gene is TRBJ2-7, the V gene TRBV10-3; D might be TRBD1 (6 bases). Looked up from germline, CDR1 is ENHRY and CDR2 is SYGVKD. V was pared by 2 bases and J by 1 base, with 15 bases between. The CDR3 totals 16 residues. CDR3 in amino acids: CAISEPQHRVSYEQYF. DNA of the CDR3: TGTGCCATCAGTGAGCCGCAACACAGGGTTTCCTACGAGCAGTACTTC.